Sequencing of this T cell receptor beta chain was carried out in a study of T cell responses to AZD1222 COVID-19 vaccine. This table comes from immunoSEQ multiplex PCR, and its TCRdb copy is limited to in-frame clones, with some not included. The sample contains 75,000 to 95,000 clones, less than 85% of which appear only once. Turning to this clone: Its antigen is undetermined.

The CDR3 has 15 amino acids. Germline V gene data show CDR1 as MNHEY and CDR2 as SVGAGI. The V end lost 6 bases, the J end lost 6 bases, and 20 bases lay between the germline ends. Second doses were pooled across both intervals (about 4 or about 12 weeks). General study results and limits: Clonal diversity was possibly underestimated, and the donors were mostly white British, with more females. At baseline, just 6 or 7 AZD1222 recipients tested seropositive. Spike-specific TCR breadth and depth went up after people got two AZD1222 doses.

The rearrangement uses TRBV6-5 and TRBJ1-1; D not certain. This sequence originates from an adult who received the AZD1222 COVID-19 vaccine. Sequenced here: peripheral blood, sampled 28 days after the second AZD1222 dose. CDR3 in DNA: TGTGCCAGCAGCCGCACAACCCAGAGCGGGTCTGAAGCTTTCTTT. This sequence encodes CASSRTTQSGSEAFF.